The sequence of this T cell receptor beta chain was determined in a study of cytomegalovirus exposure and HLA in healthy donors. Study as a whole: Some 91 million unique TCRs from HLA-typed donors were held in an early release of data. Study-level findings and limits: There was a cluster of highly shared sequence variants that was likely a sequencing artifact. When the data were analyzed later, several of the most significant clusters appeared to be linked to common viral pathogens.

Note on this clone: Its cognate antigen is unknown.

PCR used 60 Vbeta primers and 13 Jbeta primers. Using immunoSEQ multiplex PCR, the repertoire was profiled, and TCRdb retains in-frame clones only, with some absent. Of about 190,000 clones detected, approximately 80% appear once; the ten largest clones hold 13% to 15%. Germline loops: CDR1 SGDLS, CDR2 YYNGEE. The CDR3 covers 20 residues. The V and J ends lost 0 bases and 5 bases, in that order; junction bases with no gene match: 11. The sample consisted of PBMCs. V is TRBV9 and J is TRBJ2-2; 15 positions agree with TRBD2. This receptor was obtained from a woman in her twenties or thirties in good health and CMV-seropositive. CDR3 DNA: TGTGCCAGCAGCGTAGAGGGACTAGCGGGAGGAGTAGGTCGGACCGGGGAGCTGTTTTTT. Translating gives CASSVEGLAGGVGRTGELFF.